These 10 T cell receptor beta chains originate from one sample sequenced in a study of T cells in Graves' hyperthyroidism and ophthalmopathy. TCR beta CDR3 regions were amplified from RNA transcripts. HTBI primers were used for first-round RT-PCR of the TCR CDR3. TCRdb re-called the multiplex PCR reads through MiXCR, storing one row per CDR3 protein. Altogether about 560,000 distinct CDR3 sequences are present, 15% to 19% being singletons, with the ten largest covering about 7%. The specimen sequenced was blood. The receptors derive from a woman aged 25 to 39 with Graves' hyperthyroidism.

This clonotype was found a few times. V is TRBV7-9 and J is TRBJ1-1; no firm D call. Trimming shortened V by 6 bases and J by 2 bases, and 16 bases separated the two germline ends. The CDR3 length is 15 residues. CDR1 is SEHNR and CDR2 is FQNEAQ in the germline V gene (reference sequence). In DNA form, the CDR3 reads TGTGCCAGCAGGGTTCGGGGAGAGATAAACACTGAAGCTTTCTTT. Translating it yields CASRVRGEINTEAFF.

At least ten counts were recorded for this clonotype. The chain combines TRBV2 with TRBJ2-4; a weak D match, TRBD1 (7 bases). Trimming took off 4 bases at V and 3 bases at J, with 13 bases between the two ends. The CDR3 extends over 15 amino acids. Germline V gene sequence: CDR1 SNHLY, CDR2 FYNNEI. The CDR3 DNA follows: TGTGCCAGCAGTGGGGCTCAGGGGGGCAAAAACATTCAGTACTTC. It encodes CASSGAQGGKNIQYF.

This clonotype was observed many times. The rearrangement links TRBV3-1 to TRBJ2-2, with D maybe TRBD1 (6 bases). The CDR3 is made up of 15 amino acids. Germline CDR1 LGHDT, CDR2 YNNKEL (reference sequence). V lost 4 bases, J lost 6 bases, and 15 bases lay in between. The CDR3 sequence: CASSRGQASAGELFF. The CDR3 coding sequence is TGTGCCAGCAGCCGGGGACAAGCTTCCGCCGGGGAGCTGTTTTTT.

The chain carries TRBV19 and TRBJ2-7, with unresolved D. Germline CDR1 reads LNHDA; CDR2 reads SQIVND (reference sequence). The CDR3 extends over 14 amino acids. The V gene lost 0 bases and the J gene lost 3 bases, with 9 bases spanning the gap. CDR3 amino acids: CASSIDIGGYEQYF. CDR3 bases: TGTGCCAGTAGTATAGATATCGGTGGCTACGAGCAGTACTTC.

The chain combines TRBV20-1 with TRBJ2-4, with D possibly called TRBD1 or TRBD2 (5 bases each). This CDR3 is built from 16 residues. The germline CDR1 and CDR2 sequences are DFQATT and SNEGSKA (reference sequence). The germline V and J ends were trimmed by 3 bases and 1 base, with 16 bases remaining between them. CDR3 sequence: CSARTLGDWAKNIQYF. The CDR3 DNA reads as TGCAGTGCTAGGACCTTGGGGGATTGGGCCAAAAACATTCAGTACTTC.

This clonotype was detected ten times or more. This sequence joins TRBV2 and TRBJ1-1; D unclear. CDR3 size: 13 residues. With 4 bases removed from V and 6 bases from J, the gap between germline ends came to 12 bases. The V gene's germline CDR1 is SNHLY and CDR2 FYNNEI. This chain's CDR3 is CASSGHLDPEAFF. The CDR3 nucleotides read TGTGCCAGCAGTGGACACCTAGACCCTGAAGCTTTCTTT.

The table lists this clonotype with many counts. The chain carries TRBV18 and TRBJ2-7; a possible D gene is TRBD2 (6 bases). In germline, CDR1 is KGHSH, CDR2 LQKENI. V dropped 1 base and J dropped 5 bases, with 15 bases sitting between them. CDR3 size: 15 residues. DNA of the CDR3: TGTGCCAGCTCACCACTCAGGCGACCTAGCGACGAGCAGTACTTC. The encoded protein is CASSPLRRPSDEQYF.

This clonotype was seen repeatedly, ten times or more. The junction departs from germline at one end; a sequencing error may be responsible. Here the CDR3 reads CASSLSGDETQYF. The CDR3 nucleotides are TGTGCTAGCAGCTTATCAGGGGACGAGACCCAGTACTTC. V gene TRBV7-7 combines with J gene TRBJ2-5, with D perhaps TRBD1 (6 bases). The germline CDR1 and CDR2 sequences are SSHAT and FNYEAQ (reference sequence). CDR3 size: 13 residues.

This clonotype was picked up many times. The chain has TRBV3-1 and TRBJ1-2; D possibly corresponds to TRBD1 (5 bases). The ends were cut back, 4 bases at V and 3 bases at J, with 15 bases in the middle. Germline V gives CDR1 LGHDT, CDR2 YNNKEL (reference sequence). The CDR3 covers 15 residues. This chain's CDR3 is CASSPSGAPDYGYTF. The CDR3 DNA reads TGTGCCAGCAGCCCCTCCGGGGCGCCAGACTATGGCTACACCTTC.

The chain has TRBV5-1 and TRBJ1-1; no firm D call. Germline CDR1 SGHRS, CDR2 YFSETQ. This CDR3 has 15 amino acids. V was cut by 5 bases and J by 0 bases, with 14 bases left in between. The CDR3 DNA sequence: TGCGCCAGCAGACCCCCCGCAGGCATGAACACTGAAGCTTTCTTT. Its translation is CASRPPAGMNTEAFF.